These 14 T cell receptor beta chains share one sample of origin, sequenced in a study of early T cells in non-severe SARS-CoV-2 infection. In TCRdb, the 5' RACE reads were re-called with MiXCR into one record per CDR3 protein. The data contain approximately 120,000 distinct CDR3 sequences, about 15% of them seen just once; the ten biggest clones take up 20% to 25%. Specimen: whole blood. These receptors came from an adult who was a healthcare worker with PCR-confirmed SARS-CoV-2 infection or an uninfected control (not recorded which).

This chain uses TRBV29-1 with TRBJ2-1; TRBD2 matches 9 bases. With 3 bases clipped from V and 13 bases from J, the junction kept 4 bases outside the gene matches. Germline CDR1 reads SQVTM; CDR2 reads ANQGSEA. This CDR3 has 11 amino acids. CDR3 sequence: CSVDLAGPQFF. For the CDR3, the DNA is TGCAGCGTTGACCTAGCGGGGCCCCAGTTCTTC.

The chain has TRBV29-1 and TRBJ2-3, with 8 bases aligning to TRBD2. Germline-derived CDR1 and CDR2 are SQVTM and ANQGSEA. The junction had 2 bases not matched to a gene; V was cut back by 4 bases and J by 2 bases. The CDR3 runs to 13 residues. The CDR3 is CSVVRGDTDTQYF. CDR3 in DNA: TGCAGCGTTGTGCGGGGGGACACAGATACGCAGTATTTT.

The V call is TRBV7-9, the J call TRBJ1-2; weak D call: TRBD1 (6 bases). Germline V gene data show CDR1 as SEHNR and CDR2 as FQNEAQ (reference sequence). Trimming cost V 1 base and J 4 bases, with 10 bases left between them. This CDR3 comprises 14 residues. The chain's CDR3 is CASSLGTEIYGYTF. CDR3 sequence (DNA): TGTGCCAGCAGCTTAGGGACAGAGATCTATGGCTACACCTTC.

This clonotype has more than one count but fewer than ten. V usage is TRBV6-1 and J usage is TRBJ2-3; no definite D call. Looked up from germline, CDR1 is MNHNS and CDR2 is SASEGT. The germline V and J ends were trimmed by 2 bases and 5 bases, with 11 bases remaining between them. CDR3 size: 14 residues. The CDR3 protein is CASSESRIVDTQYF. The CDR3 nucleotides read TGTGCCAGCAGTGAAAGTAGAATTGTAGATACGCAGTATTTT.

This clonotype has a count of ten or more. The CDR3 region is CASSQVVGHLHEETQYF. The CDR3 nucleotides read TGTGCCAGCAGCCAAGTCGTCGGTCACCTGCACGAAGAGACCCAGTACTTC. The chain couples TRBV3-1 to TRBJ2-5, with D uncertain. The CDR3 has 17 residues. V lost 1 base, J lost 3 bases, and 18 bases lay in between. Germline assignment: CDR1 LGHDT and CDR2 YNNKEL (reference sequence).

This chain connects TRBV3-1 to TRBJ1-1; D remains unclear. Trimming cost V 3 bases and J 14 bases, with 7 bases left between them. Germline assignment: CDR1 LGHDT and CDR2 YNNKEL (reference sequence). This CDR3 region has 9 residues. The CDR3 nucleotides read TGTGCCAGCAGCCATAGATCCTTCTTT. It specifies CASSHRSFF.

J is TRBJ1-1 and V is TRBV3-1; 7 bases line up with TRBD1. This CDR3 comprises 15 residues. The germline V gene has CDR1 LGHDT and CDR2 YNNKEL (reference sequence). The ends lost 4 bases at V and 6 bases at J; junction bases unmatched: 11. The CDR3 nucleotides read TGTGCCAGCAGCCCCAGACAGGGTGATAGCGCTGAAGCTTTCTTT. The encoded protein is CASSPRQGDSAEAFF.

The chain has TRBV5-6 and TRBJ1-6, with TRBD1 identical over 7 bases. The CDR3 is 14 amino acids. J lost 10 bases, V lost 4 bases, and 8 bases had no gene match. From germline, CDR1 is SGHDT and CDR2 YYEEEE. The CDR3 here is CASSARTGRSPLHF. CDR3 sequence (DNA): TGTGCCAGCAGCGCTAGGACAGGTCGATCACCCCTCCACTTT.

CDR3 bases: TGTGCCAGCAGCTTTAGACCTAACTCTGGAAACACCATATATTTT. It encodes CASSFRPNSGNTIYF. The rearrangement uses TRBV13 and TRBJ1-3; no clear D. Germline V gene data show CDR1 as PRHDT and CDR2 as FYEKMQ (reference sequence). Trimming removed 3 bases from V and 0 bases from J, with 9 bases in between. This CDR3 contains 15 residues.

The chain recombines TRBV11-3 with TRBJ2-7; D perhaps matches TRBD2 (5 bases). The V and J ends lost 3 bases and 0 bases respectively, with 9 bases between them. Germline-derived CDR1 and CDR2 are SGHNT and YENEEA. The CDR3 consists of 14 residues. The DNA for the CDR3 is TGTGCCAGCAGCTTCGGACGGGACTCCTACGAGCAGTACTTC. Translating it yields CASSFGRDSYEQYF.

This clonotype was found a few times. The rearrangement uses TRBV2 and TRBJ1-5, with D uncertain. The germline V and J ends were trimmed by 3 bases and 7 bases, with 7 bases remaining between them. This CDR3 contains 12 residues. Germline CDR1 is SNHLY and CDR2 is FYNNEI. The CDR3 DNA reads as TGTGCCAGCAGTGATCGATTACAGCCCCAGCATTTT. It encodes CASSDRLQPQHF.

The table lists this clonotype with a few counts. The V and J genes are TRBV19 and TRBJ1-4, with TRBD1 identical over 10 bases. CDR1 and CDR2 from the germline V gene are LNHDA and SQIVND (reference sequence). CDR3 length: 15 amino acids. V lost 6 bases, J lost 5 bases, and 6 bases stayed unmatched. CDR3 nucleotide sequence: TGTGCCAGTAGGGACAGGGGGTCCAGAAATGAAAAACTGTTTTTT. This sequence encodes CASRDRGSRNEKLFF.

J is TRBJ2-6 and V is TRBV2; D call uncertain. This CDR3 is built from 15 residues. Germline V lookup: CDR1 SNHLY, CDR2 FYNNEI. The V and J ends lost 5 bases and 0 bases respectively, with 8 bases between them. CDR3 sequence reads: CASSPDTSGANVLTF. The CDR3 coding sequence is TGTGCCAGCAGTCCAGACACCTCTGGGGCCAACGTCCTGACTTTC.

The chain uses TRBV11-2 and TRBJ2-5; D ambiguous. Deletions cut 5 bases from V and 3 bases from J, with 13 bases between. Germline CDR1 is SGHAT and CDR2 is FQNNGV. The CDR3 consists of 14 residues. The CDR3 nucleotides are TGTGCCAGCAGCCAGGCCCCAGTAGAAGAGACCCAGTACTTC. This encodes CASSQAPVEETQYF.